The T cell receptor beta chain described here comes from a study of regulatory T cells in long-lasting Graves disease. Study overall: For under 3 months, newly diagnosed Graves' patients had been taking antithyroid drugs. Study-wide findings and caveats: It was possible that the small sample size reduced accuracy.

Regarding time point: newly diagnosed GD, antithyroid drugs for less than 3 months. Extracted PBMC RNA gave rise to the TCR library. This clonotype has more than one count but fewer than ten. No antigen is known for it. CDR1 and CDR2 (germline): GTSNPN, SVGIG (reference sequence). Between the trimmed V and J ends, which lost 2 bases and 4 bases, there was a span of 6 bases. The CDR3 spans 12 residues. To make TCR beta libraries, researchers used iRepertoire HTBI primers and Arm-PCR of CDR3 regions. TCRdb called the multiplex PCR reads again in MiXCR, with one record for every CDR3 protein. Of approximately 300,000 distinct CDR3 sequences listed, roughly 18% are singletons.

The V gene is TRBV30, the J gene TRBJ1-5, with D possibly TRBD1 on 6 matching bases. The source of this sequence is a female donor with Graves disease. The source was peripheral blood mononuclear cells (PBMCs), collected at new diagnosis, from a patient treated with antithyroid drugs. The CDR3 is CAWSTGNQPQHF. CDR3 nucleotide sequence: TGTGCCTGGAGTACAGGGAATCAGCCCCAGCATTTT.